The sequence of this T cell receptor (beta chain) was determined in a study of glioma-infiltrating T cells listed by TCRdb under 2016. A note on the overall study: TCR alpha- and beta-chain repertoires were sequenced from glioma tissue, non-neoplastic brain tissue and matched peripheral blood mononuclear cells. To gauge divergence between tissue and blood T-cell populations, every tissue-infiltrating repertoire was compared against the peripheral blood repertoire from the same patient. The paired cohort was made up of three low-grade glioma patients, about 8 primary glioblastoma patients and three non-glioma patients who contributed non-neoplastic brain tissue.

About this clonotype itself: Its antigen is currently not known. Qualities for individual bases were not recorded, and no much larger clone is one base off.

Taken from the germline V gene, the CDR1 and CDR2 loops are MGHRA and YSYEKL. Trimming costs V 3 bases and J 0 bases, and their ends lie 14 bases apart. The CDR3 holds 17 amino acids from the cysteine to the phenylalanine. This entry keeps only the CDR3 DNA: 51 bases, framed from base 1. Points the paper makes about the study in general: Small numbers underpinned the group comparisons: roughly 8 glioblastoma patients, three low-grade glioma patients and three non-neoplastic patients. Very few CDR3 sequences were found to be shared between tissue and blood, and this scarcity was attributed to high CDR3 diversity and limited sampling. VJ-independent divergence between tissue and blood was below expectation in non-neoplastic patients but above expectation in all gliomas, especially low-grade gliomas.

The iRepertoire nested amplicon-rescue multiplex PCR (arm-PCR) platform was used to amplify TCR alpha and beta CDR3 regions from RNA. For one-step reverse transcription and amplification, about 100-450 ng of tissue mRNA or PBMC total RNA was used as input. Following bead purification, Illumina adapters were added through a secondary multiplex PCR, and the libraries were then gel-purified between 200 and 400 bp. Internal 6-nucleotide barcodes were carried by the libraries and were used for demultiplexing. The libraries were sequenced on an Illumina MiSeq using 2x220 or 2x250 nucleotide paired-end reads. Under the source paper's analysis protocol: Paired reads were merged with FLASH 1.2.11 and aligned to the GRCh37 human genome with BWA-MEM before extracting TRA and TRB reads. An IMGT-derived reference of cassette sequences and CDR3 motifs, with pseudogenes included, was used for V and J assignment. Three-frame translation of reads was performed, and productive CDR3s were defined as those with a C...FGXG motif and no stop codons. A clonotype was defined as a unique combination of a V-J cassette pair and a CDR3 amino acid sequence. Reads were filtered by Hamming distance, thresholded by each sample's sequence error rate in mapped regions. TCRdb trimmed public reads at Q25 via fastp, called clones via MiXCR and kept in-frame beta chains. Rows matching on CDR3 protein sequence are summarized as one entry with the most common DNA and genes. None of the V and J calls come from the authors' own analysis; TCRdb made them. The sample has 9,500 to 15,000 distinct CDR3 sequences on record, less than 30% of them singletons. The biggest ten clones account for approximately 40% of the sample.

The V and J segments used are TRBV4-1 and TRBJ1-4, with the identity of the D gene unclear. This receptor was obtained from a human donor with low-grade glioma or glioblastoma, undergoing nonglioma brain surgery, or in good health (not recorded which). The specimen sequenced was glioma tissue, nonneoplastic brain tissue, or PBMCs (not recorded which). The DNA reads TGCGCCAGCAGCCACCCCCCAATACGGACAACTAATGAAAAACTGTTTTTT. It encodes CASSHPPIRTTNEKLFF.